Below are 14 T cell receptor beta chains sequenced from a single sample in a study of T cells in Graves' hyperthyroidism and ophthalmopathy. TCR beta CDR3 regions were amplified from RNA. Researchers ran a first-round RT-PCR on the TCR CDR3 using the HTBI primer set. Using its own MiXCR run on the multiplex PCR reads, TCRdb lists one record per CDR3 protein. This table has approximately 590,000 distinct CDR3 sequences, around 45% appearing once. The sequencing input was peripheral blood or thyroid tissue (not recorded which). The receptors come from a woman aged 18-30 years with Graves' hyperthyroidism.

The V call is TRBV14, the J call TRBJ1-1; 8 nucleotides agree with TRBD1. V was pared by 2 bases and J by 6 bases, with 8 bases of the junction left unmatched. Germline V gene sequence: CDR1 SGHDN, CDR2 FVKESK. The CDR3 runs to 15 residues. The DNA of the CDR3 is TGTGCCAGCAGCCAAACGACAGGGGTTTTCGCTGAAGCTTTCTTT. This translates into CASSQTTGVFAEAFF.

The chain uses TRBV10-3 and TRBJ1-2, with TRBD1 matching 9 bases. This CDR3 comprises 12 residues. Germline V gene data show CDR1 as ENHRY and CDR2 as SYGVKD. The trim removed 8 bases at V and 7 bases at J, leaving 5 bases unmatched. The CDR3 DNA is TGTGCCATCCGACAGGGGGAAGGTGGCTACACCTTC. It codes for CAIRQGEGGYTF.

The chain carries TRBV7-9 and TRBJ2-5; 7 bases map to TRBD2. V was pared by 5 bases and J by 5 bases, with 8 bases of the junction left unmatched. Germline CDR1 SEHNR, CDR2 FQNEAQ (reference sequence). The CDR3 runs 14 residues. In nucleotides, the CDR3 is TGTGCCAGCAGCCCCCTGGGGCGGGGGGAGACCCAGTACTTC. This gives the protein CASSPLGRGETQYF.

Regarding this clonotype: One junction end does not reproduce the germline sequence, and a read error may be involved. J is TRBJ1-2 and V is TRBV10-3, with D possibly matching TRBD1 (5 bases). The CDR3 has 13 amino acids. Germline lookup yields CDR1 ENHRY and CDR2 SYGVKD. In DNA, the CDR3 is TGTGCCAGCAGTATAAAACGGGGGTATGGCTACACCTTC. Translating it yields CASSIKRGYGYTF.

V and J are TRBV2 and TRBJ1-2, with 10 bases lining up with TRBD1. The germline V gene has CDR1 SNHLY and CDR2 FYNNEI. J gave up 7 bases and V 7 bases, and 9 bases lay outside the gene matches. The CDR3 sequence is 14 residues long. For the CDR3, the DNA is TGTGCCAGCACTTCGACAGGGGGCCTCGGTGGCTACACCTTC. Its translation: CASTSTGGLGGYTF.

CDR3 in amino acids: CASSPRRGGNTGELFF. In DNA form, the CDR3 reads TGTGCCAGCAGCCCCCGCCGGGGAGGAAACACCGGGGAGCTGTTTTTT. The chain is built from TRBV7-2 and TRBJ2-2; TRBD2 might be the D (6 bases). V was shortened by 5 bases and J by 2 bases, with 15 bases between the two germline ends. This CDR3 contains 16 residues. Germline V gene data show CDR1 as SGHTA and CDR2 as FQGNSA.

To note about this clonotype: One base away lies a much larger clone, so this may be a sequencing read error. The rearrangement uses TRBV20-1 and TRBJ1-2; D unclear. CDR1 and CDR2 (germline): DFQATT, SNEGSKA (reference sequence). The CDR3 extends over 10 amino acids. The CDR3 protein is CSAGDRGYTF. In nucleotides, the CDR3 is TGCAGTGCTGGAGATAGAGGCTACACCTTC.

This clonotype was seen at least ten times. At one boundary the junction diverges from the germline segment, which might be a read error. V is TRBV29-1 and J is TRBJ2-7, with a possible D match to TRBD1 (6 bases). Germline V CDR1 and CDR2: SQVTM, ANQGSEA. The length of the CDR3 is 12 residues. The CDR3 reads CSVEGQTYEQYF. In DNA form, the CDR3 reads TGCAGCGTGGAAGGACAGACCTACGAGCAGTACTTC.

This chain connects TRBV5-1 to TRBJ2-7; TRBD2 aligns across 10 bases. In germline, CDR1 is SGHRS, CDR2 YFSETQ. Unmatched junction bases numbered 11, after V lost 2 bases and J lost 9 bases. The CDR3 contains 15 residues. The CDR3 reads CASSLSGRALSRQYF. In DNA form, the CDR3 reads TGCGCCAGCAGCTTAAGCGGGAGGGCCCTATCCCGGCAGTACTTC.

This clonotype was found a few times. This chain uses TRBV7-3 with TRBJ1-3; no definite D call. The CDR3 runs to 16 residues. V lost 2 bases, J lost 0 bases, and 11 bases lay in between. From germline, CDR1 is SGHTA and CDR2 FQGTGA. CDR3 loop: CASSLAFGRSGNTIYF. In DNA, the CDR3 is TGTGCCAGCAGCTTAGCTTTTGGACGCTCTGGAAACACCATATATTTT.

This clonotype has a count of ten or more. V and J are TRBV2 and TRBJ1-1; D ambiguous. Deletions cut 6 bases from V and 2 bases from J, with 7 bases between. Per the germline V gene, CDR1 is SNHLY and CDR2 is FYNNEI. This CDR3 has 12 residues. The CDR3 reads CASRPDNTEAFF. The CDR3 DNA reads TGTGCCAGCAGGCCAGACAACACTGAAGCTTTCTTT.

V usage is TRBV6-4 and J usage is TRBJ2-6; either TRBD1 or TRBD2 may supply D (5 bases each). Germline V gene lookup returns CDR1 MRHNA and CDR2 SNTAGT. The CDR3 extends over 17 amino acids. The V and J ends lost 8 bases and 0 bases respectively, with 17 bases between them. The CDR3 loop is CASVDGARGSGANVLTF. As DNA, the CDR3 is TGTGCCAGCGTTGACGGGGCCCGGGGCTCTGGGGCCAACGTCCTGACTTTC.

The table lists this clonotype with many counts. The J gene is TRBJ2-7, the V gene TRBV7-9, with 8 bases aligning to TRBD1. The J segment lost 5 bases and the V segment lost 1 base, leaving 4 bases of the junction unmatched. The CDR3 runs to 14 residues. Germline V gene data show CDR1 as SEHNR and CDR2 as FQNEAQ (reference sequence). This CDR3 reads CASSLGDRSHEQYF. The CDR3 DNA is TGTGCCAGCAGCTTAGGGGACAGGTCTCACGAGCAGTACTTC.

The J gene is TRBJ1-1, the V gene TRBV2; D may be TRBD1 (5 bases). The CDR3 runs 17 residues. V lost 6 bases and J 5 bases, leaving 25 bases between the germline ends. Per germline, CDR1 SNHLY and CDR2 FYNNEI. This CDR3 reads CASSQDEAGWGGTEAFF. The CDR3 DNA is TGTGCCAGCAGCCAAGATGAGGCAGGCTGGGGGGGGACTGAAGCTTTCTTT.